This TCR beta chain is from a study of blood T cell repertoires in COVID-19. The wider study: Specimens from acute and convalescent COVID-19 originated in the United States, Italy and Spain.

The V gene's germline CDR1 is LNHDA and CDR2 SQIVND (reference sequence). Trimming at V came to 5 bases and at J to 0 bases, leaving 19 bases not matched to a gene. This CDR3 is 21 amino acids long. How the authors handled the data: Cell counts per sample came from amplifying reference gene primers. Only in-frame clones appear in the TCRdb table, and some are missing; sequencing was by immunoSEQ multiplex PCR. The DNA was the basis for D and trimming; V, J and clone size are from that table. The table has under 250,000 clones, roughly 83% seen once. Ages ranged from 18 to 89 years, with residence in more than 20 US areas. Assignment of participants to cohorts was predicated upon participant-reported clinical history.

The TCR originated in a woman aged 35 to 49 with acute COVID-19. The gene calls are TRBV19 and TRBJ2-4, with 10 nucleotides matching TRBD2. The sample comprised PBMCs or T cells enriched from blood (not recorded which). CDR3 in DNA: TGTGCCAGTAGTCTTGGGATCTCGGGGGCTAGCGGGGGAATAGCCAAAAACATTCAGTACTTC. Amino acid sequence: CASSLGISGASGGIAKNIQYF.